This TCR beta chain was documented in a study of T cells in Graves' hyperthyroidism and ophthalmopathy. This CDR3 comprises 18 residues. Germline loops: CDR1 MNHEY, CDR2 SVGAGI. V lost 0 bases, J lost 4 bases, and 12 bases stayed unmatched. This clonotype was detected many times. What was amplified from RNA transcripts were TCR beta CDR3 regions. RT-PCR in the first round (using the HTBI primer set) targeted the TCR CDR3. TCRdb reprocessed the multiplex PCR reads via MiXCR and lists one record per CDR3 protein. Here the sample spans approximately 640,000 distinct CDR3 sequences, roughly 15% being singletons.

The sample consisted of blood. This sequence was found in a woman aged 30 to 39 with Graves' hyperthyroidism. The chain recombines TRBV6-5 with TRBJ1-1, with 9 nucleotides matching TRBD1. The chain's CDR3 is CASSYSSPGQGWSTEAFF. The DNA of the CDR3 is TGTGCCAGCAGTTACTCGAGTCCGGGACAGGGCTGGAGCACTGAAGCTTTCTTT.